The TCR beta chain under discussion was sequenced for a study of graft-versus-host responses after intestinal transplantation. Germline V gene sequence: CDR1 LGHNA, CDR2 YNFKEQ. Trimming removed 0 bases from V and 0 bases from J, with 12 bases in between. The CDR3 length is 16 residues. With respect to this clone: Its antigen is still unknown.

Profiling relied on immunoSEQ multiplex PCR, and the TCRdb table lists in-frame clones only, not all of them. The profile shows 100,000 or so clones, 85% to 95% of them singletons. The sample was unstimulated CD8+ T cells sorted from spleen or lymph node cells, taken before transplant. V usage is TRBV4-2 and J usage is TRBJ2-7, with D tentatively TRBD1 (5 bases). The receptor comes from a human donor who was the organ donor for an intestinal transplant. CDR3 sequence (DNA): TGTGCCAGCAGCCAAGATTGGGGCGAAAGCTCCTACGAGCAGTACTTC. As protein: CASSQDWGESSYEQYF.